This T cell receptor (beta chain) came from a study of control samples from healthy donors and cancer patients. Germline values: CDR1 SGHRS, CDR2 YFSETQ. The CDR3 is made up of 15 amino acids. Trimming stripped 1 base from V and 3 bases from J, with 11 bases between. Using immunoSEQ multiplex PCR, the repertoire was profiled, and TCRdb retains in-frame clones only, with some absent. The table has over 200,000 clones, about 80% seen once. Sample: PBMCs. The sequence came from a woman aged 55-69 years with lung cancer. The genes are TRBV5-1 and TRBJ1-3; a weak D match, TRBD1 (6 bases). The chain's CDR3 is CASSLTGTLGNTIYF. The CDR3 DNA is TGCGCCAGCAGCTTGACAGGGACTCTTGGAAACACCATATATTTT.